The clone carrying this T cell receptor beta chain turned up a few times. Trimming took 5 bases from V and 5 from J, leaving 15 bases between them. CDR3 length: 14 amino acids. CDR1 and CDR2 from the germline V gene are SGHVS and FNYEAQ. Each CDR3 protein gets one entry after TCRdb re-called the RT-PCR reads with MiXCR. The profile shows roughly 880,000 distinct CDR3 sequences, about a sixth of them singletons. The sample belongs to a study of patients and donors after allogeneic stem cell transplantation. The TCR was taken from a human donor who was either an allogeneic HSCT recipient or a stem cell or donor lymphocyte infusion donor (not recorded which). It is not recorded whose cells these are; they may come from a transplant donor. Sequencing was done on a sample of blood, either unsorted or a sorted T cell fraction (not recorded which). The chain combines TRBV7-6 with TRBJ1-1; D not resolved. The CDR3 bases are TGTGCCAGCAGCCCAGGCGTAGGGTTGACTGAAGCTTTCTTT. It is translated as CASSPGVGLTEAFF.